This T cell receptor beta chain was found in a study of blood T cells in healthy people across ages. Then a second PCR, running about 6 to 12 cycles, was carried out with a sample-barcoded 5' primer and a J-beta primer mix. TCRdb analysed the 5' RACE reads with MiXCR anew, one entry per CDR3 protein. The table lists just under 550,000 distinct CDR3 sequences, 24% of them singletons. Ranging in age from roughly 6 to 90, the donors were healthy Caucasian individuals from Russia. General observations from the study: Significant beta diversity loss was already apparent by age approximately 40, declining roughly linearly.

Note on this clonotype: Its cognate antigen is unknown.

These same records also appear under a second study, on T cells of mothers and their children. From that second work: Each donor was one of three healthy Caucasian mothers or one of their six children. Compared with unrelated pairs, related mother-child pairs had slightly higher, non-significant overlap.

Sequenced: blood. This TCR was sampled from a boy younger than 18 in good health.

The CDR3 reads CASQPYGGLGGGTQYF. Here the CDR3 DNA reads TGTGCCAGTCAGCCGTACGGGGGGCTCGGTGGAGGGACCCAGTACTTC. V gene TRBV27 combines with J gene TRBJ2-5; perhaps TRBD2 as D (7 bases). The CDR3 sequence is 16 residues long. V lost 9 bases to trimming and J lost 7 bases, with 27 bases between them. Germline V gene lookup returns CDR1 MNHEY and CDR2 SMNVEV (reference sequence).